Listed below are T cell receptor beta chains from one sample, sequenced in a study of blood T cell repertoires in COVID-19. The repertoire was sequenced with immunoSEQ multiplex PCR; TCRdb's copy has only in-frame clones and lacks some. The sample consists of 50,000 to 70,000 clones, about nine tenths of them appearing once. The sequenced material came from peripheral blood. The source of these receptors is a man between 60 and 75 years old with acute or convalescent COVID-19. The CDR3 runs from the conserved cysteine through the conserved F or W. Fields, in order: clone size, V gene, D gene, J gene, CDR3 protein, CDR3 DNA. D genes are given only for firm matches. Expanded clones get a size class; other rows say once, few or many, or leave the size out.

>-|TRBV24-1|TRBD1|TRBJ2-5
CATSDPGTGGKETQYF
TGTGCCACCAGTGACCCCGGGACAGGGGGCAAAGAGACCCAGTACTTC
>-|TRBV14|TRBD1|TRBJ1-2
CASSQSETGDMGYTF
TGTGCCAGCAGCCAGAGTGAGACAGGGGATATGGGGTACACCTTC
>once|TRBV6-5|-|TRBJ1-2
CASSYGQGGSLDGYTF
TGTGCCAGCAGTTACGGTCAGGGCGGCTCTCTGGATGGCTACACCTTC
>-|TRBV9|TRBD2|TRBJ2-2
CASSFTRGLAGDTGELFF
TGTGCCAGCAGCTTTACTAGAGGACTAGCGGGAGATACCGGGGAGCTGTTTTTT
>-|TRBV27|-|TRBJ1-5
CASRGLGPGNQPQHF
TGTGCCAGCAGGGGACTGGGGCCGGGCAATCAGCCCCAGCATTTT
>-|TRBV4-1|TRBD1|TRBJ2-2
CASSLRQGNTGELFF
TGCGCCAGCAGCCTTCGACAGGGGAACACCGGGGAGCTGTTTTTT
>-|TRBV4-3|TRBD1|TRBJ1-5
CASSQLLGQGDQPQHF
TGCGCCAGCAGCCAACTCTTGGGACAGGGGGATCAGCCCCAGCATTTT
>once|TRBV30|TRBD1|TRBJ1-4
CAWSVLGPTGGEKLFF
TGTGCCTGGAGTGTACTCGGGCCGACAGGGGGCGAAAAACTGTTTTTT
>-|TRBV9|-|TRBJ1-3
CASSVGQEASGNTIYF
TGTGCCAGCAGCGTAGGTCAGGAGGCCTCTGGAAACACCATATATTTT
>once|TRBV28|TRBD1|TRBJ1-5
CASRATGGRGGQPQHF
TGTGCCAGCAGAGCGACAGGGGGCAGGGGGGGGCAGCCCCAGCATTTT
>-|TRBV5-1|TRBD1|TRBJ2-2
CASSTGQGAVGELFF
TGCGCCAGCAGCACAGGACAGGGGGCAGTCGGGGAGCTGTTTTTT
>once|TRBV19|-|TRBJ1-4
CASSIVRYGELFF
TGTGCCAGTAGTATAGTGCGGTACGGTGAACTGTTTTTT
>-|TRBV5-8|TRBD2|TRBJ2-4
CASSPTPLAVELAKNIQYF
TGTGCCAGCAGCCCAACCCCCCTAGCGGTAGAACTAGCCAAAAACATTCAGTACTTC
>-|TRBV7-3|-|TRBJ2-1
CASSLGDEQFF
TGTGCCAGCAGCCTGGGCGATGAGCAGTTCTTC
>-|TRBV30|TRBD1|TRBJ2-1
CAWSWDRGRTSYNEQFF
TGTGCCTGGAGTTGGGACAGGGGGCGAACCTCCTACAATGAGCAGTTCTTC
>-|TRBV28|-|TRBJ1-6
CASHQDSPLHF
TGTGCCAGTCATCAGGATTCACCCCTCCACTTT
>-|TRBV16|-|TRBJ1-1
CASSQSAGMNTEAFF
TGTGCCAGCAGCCAATCTGCAGGGATGAACACTGAAGCTTTCTTT
>few|TRBV18|TRBD1|TRBJ2-1
CASSLHRGENEQFF
TGTGCCAGCTCACTTCACAGGGGAGAGAATGAGCAGTTCTTC
>few|TRBV6-2/TRBV6-3|-|TRBJ1-6
CASSSRTAHNSPLHF
TGTGCCAGTAGTTCGCGGACAGCACATAATTCACCCCTCCACTTT
>-|TRBV28|TRBD2|TRBJ2-7
CASSAAGDQEEQYF
TGTGCCAGCAGTGCAGCGGGAGACCAGGAAGAGCAGTACTTC
>-|TRBV15|TRBD2|TRBJ2-1
CATSRGTSGRNEQFF
TGTGCCACCAGCAGAGGGACTAGCGGGAGAAATGAGCAGTTCTTC
>-|TRBV5-5|-|TRBJ2-7
CASSLPGAYEQYF
TGTGCCAGCAGCTTGCCCGGAGCCTACGAGCAGTACTTC
>-|TRBV3-1/TRBV3-2|TRBD1|TRBJ1-3
CASSLSGQGRNTIYF
TGTGCCAGCAGCCTAAGCGGACAGGGGAGAAACACCATATATTTT
>once|TRBV28|-|TRBJ2-7
CASSRQVYEQYF
TGTGCCAGCAGCCGACAGGTCTACGAGCAGTACTTC
>few|TRBV2|-|TRBJ1-2
CASSEGQGHGYTF
TGTGCCAGCAGTGAGGGGCAGGGCCATGGCTACACCTTC
>-|TRBV19|-|TRBJ1-5
CASSSGRGQPQHF
TGTGCCAGCTCCTCCGGGAGGGGTCAGCCCCAGCATTTT
>-|TRBV4-1|-|TRBJ1-5
CASSSYGGGSNQPQHF
TGCGCCAGCAGCAGCTATGGGGGGGGTAGCAATCAGCCCCAGCATTTT
>-|TRBV27|-|TRBJ1-2
CASAWTATTYGYTF
TGTGCCAGCGCTTGGACAGCCACCACCTATGGCTACACCTTC
>-|TRBV3-1/TRBV3-2|-|TRBJ1-5
CASSQDGGWDQPQHF
TGTGCCAGCAGCCAAGATGGGGGGTGGGATCAGCCCCAGCATTTT
>-|TRBV6-6|-|TRBJ2-5
CASSQRGSQETQYF
TGTGCCAGCAGCCAAAGGGGATCCCAAGAGACCCAGTACTTC
>-|TRBV4-3|-|TRBJ2-1
CASSQDLGRSSYNEQFF
TGCGCCAGCAGCCAAGATCTAGGGAGGAGCTCCTACAATGAGCAGTTCTTC
>-|TRBV9|TRBD1|TRBJ1-2
CASSVAGQGRIYTF
TGTGCCAGCAGCGTAGCGGGACAGGGGCGTATCTACACCTTC
>-|TRBV7-2|-|TRBJ1-6
CASSLPNNPLHF
TGTGCCAGCAGCTTACCCAACAACCCCCTCCACTTT
>-|TRBV4-3|-|TRBJ2-7
CASSQDYNSPPTYEQYF
TGCGCCAGCAGCCAAGACTATAATAGCCCTCCTACCTACGAGCAGTACTTC
>-|TRBV24-1|TRBD1|TRBJ2-1
CATSDGGQGLHEQFF
TGTGCCACCAGTGATGGGGGACAGGGGTTACATGAGCAGTTCTTC
>-|TRBV28|-|TRBJ1-2
CASSSRGYTF
TGTGCCAGCAGTTCCAGGGGCTACACCTTC
>-|TRBV3-1/TRBV3-2|TRBD1|TRBJ2-3
CASSRGQGGTDTQYF
TGTGCCAGCAGCCGGGGACAGGGGGGCACAGATACGCAGTATTTT
>-|TRBV6-5|-|TRBJ2-2
CASSLESNTGELFF
TGTGCCAGCAGTCTGGAGTCGAACACCGGGGAGCTGTTTTTT
>-|TRBV24-1|-|TRBJ2-7
CATSDLRGTTYEQYF
TGTGCCACCAGTGATTTGCGGGGGACCACCTACGAGCAGTACTTC
>-|TRBV14|TRBD2|TRBJ2-1
CASSQRAGTSAYNEQFF
TGTGCCAGCAGCCAACGAGCCGGGACTAGCGCCTACAATGAGCAGTTCTTC